This paragraph covers one T cell receptor (beta chain) sequence. PCR used 60 Vbeta primers and 13 Jbeta primers. Here immunoSEQ multiplex PCR was the method, and the copy in TCRdb shows in-frame clones only, minus some. Of some 170,000 clones in the sample, 75% to 80% were seen once. The V and J ends lost 6 bases and 4 bases respectively, with 13 bases between them. The germline V gene has CDR1 SGHRS and CDR2 YFSETQ. This CDR3 spans 13 amino acids. These data belong to a study of cytomegalovirus exposure and HLA in healthy donors. J is TRBJ1-2 and V is TRBV5-1, with a tentative D call TRBD1 (5 bases). The clonotype was recovered from a man aged 35 to 55 in good health and CMV-seropositive. Sequenced sample: PBMCs. The CDR3 here is CASNWQGGYGYTF. DNA of the CDR3: TGCGCCAGCAATTGGCAGGGCGGCTATGGCTACACCTTC.